Following are 32 T cell receptor beta chains from one sample sequenced in a study of radiotherapy plus CTLA-4 blockade in lung cancer. The repertoire was sequenced with immunoSEQ multiplex PCR; TCRdb's copy has only in-frame clones and lacks some. The table records approximately 67,000 clones, approximately 80% of them present only once. The specimen comprised peripheral blood, sampled from a patient treated with radiotherapy plus ipilimumab. These receptors all stem from a human donor with non-small cell lung cancer who had a partial response to radiotherapy plus ipilimumab.

This clone has just a few counts. J is TRBJ2-4 and V is TRBV27, with D uncertain. Germline assignment: CDR1 MNHEY and CDR2 SMNVEV (reference sequence). V was cut by 5 bases and J by 0 bases, with 11 bases left in between. The CDR3 consists of 15 residues. Written as DNA, the CDR3 is TGTGCCAGCAGTCCCCTCACTCTAGCCAAAAACATTCAGTACTTC. Amino acid sequence: CASSPLTLAKNIQYF.

The rearrangement links TRBV30 to TRBJ1-5, with 7 bases fitting TRBD1. Germline V lookup: CDR1 GTSNPN, CDR2 SVGIG (reference sequence). This CDR3 region has 16 residues. Trimming at V came to 0 bases and at J to 6 bases, leaving 11 bases not matched to a gene. For the CDR3, the DNA is TGTGCCTGGAGTGTACGAGGATGGGCAGGGGGTCAGCCCCAGCATTTT. Protein product: CAWSVRGWAGGQPQHF.

The chain carries TRBV5-1 and TRBJ1-2; D is unclear. Germline V gene lookup returns CDR1 SGHRS and CDR2 YFSETQ. Trimming pared 3 bases from V and 8 bases from J, leaving 11 bases between. The CDR3 sequence is 12 residues long. In DNA, the CDR3 is TGCGCCAGCAGCTGGGGAGGGTACGGCTACACCTTC. Amino acids: CASSWGGYGYTF.

This chain uses TRBV30 with TRBJ2-3; a possible D gene is TRBD2 (6 bases). The germline V and J ends were trimmed by 5 bases and 4 bases, with 13 bases remaining between them. The CDR3 contains 13 residues. Germline V CDR1 and CDR2: GTSNPN, SVGIG (reference sequence). CDR3 sequence: CAWGAGIADTQYF. Here the CDR3 DNA reads TGTGCCTGGGGGGCGGGAATCGCAGATACGCAGTATTTT.

This clone was counted once. This sample also contains other DNA sequences that code for the same CDR3. The chain links TRBV9 to TRBJ2-5; 9 positions agree with TRBD2. This CDR3 comprises 16 residues. CDR1 and CDR2 from the germline V gene are SGDLS and YYNGEE. The ends lost 0 bases at V and 5 bases at J; junction bases unmatched: 8. This CDR3 reads CASSVVAGGPSETQYF. The CDR3 DNA sequence: TGTGCCAGCAGCGTAGTGGCGGGAGGGCCCTCGGAGACCCAGTACTTC.

The CDR3 DNA reads TGTGCCAGCAGCAAACAAGGACAGGGCGGTGAAAAACTGTTTTTT. Its translation is CASSKQGQGGEKLFF. The chain uses TRBV2 and TRBJ1-4; 8 bases fit TRBD1. This CDR3 has 15 residues. CDR1 and CDR2 from the germline V gene are SNHLY and FYNNEI. V was clipped by 6 bases and J by 7 bases; unmatched bases: 10. Full variable domain (outside the CDR3, taken from reference TRBV2 and TRBJ1-4): EPEVTQTPSHQVTQMGQEVILRCVPISNHLYFYWYRQILGQKVEFLVSFYNNEISEKSEIFDDQFSVERPDGSNFTLKIRSTKLEDSAMYFCASSKQGQGGEKLFFGSGTQLSVL.

This clone turned up a few times. The chain couples TRBV28 to TRBJ2-5; D is possibly TRBD2 (5 bases). V dropped 5 bases and J dropped 5 bases, with 15 bases sitting between them. Germline V gives CDR1 MDHEN, CDR2 SYDVKM. CDR3 length: 14 residues. CDR3 in DNA: TGTGCCAGCAGTCCTGGCGGGCAGGAGGAGACCCAGTACTTC. Translation: CASSPGGQEETQYF.

The chain joins TRBV19 to TRBJ2-5, with D possibly being TRBD2 (6 bases). CDR1 and CDR2 from the germline V gene are LNHDA and SQIVND (reference sequence). The CDR3 loop spans 13 amino acids. V was cut by 5 bases and J by 5 bases, with 12 bases left in between. The CDR3 sequence: CASSARREETQYF. CDR3 DNA: TGTGCCAGTAGTGCCCGGAGGGAGGAGACCCAGTACTTC.

This CDR3 reads CASRRTGADRETQYF. CDR3 in DNA: TGTGCCAGCAGGCGGACAGGGGCCGATCGGGAGACCCAGTACTTC. The rearrangement uses TRBV2 and TRBJ2-5; 9 bases match TRBD1. V lost 6 bases and J lost 5; bases outside the gene matches: 10. The CDR3 consists of 15 residues. The germline V gene has CDR1 SNHLY and CDR2 FYNNEI.

The genes are TRBV28 and TRBJ1-2; 8 nucleotides match TRBD1. Germline V gives CDR1 MDHEN, CDR2 SYDVKM. V shed 8 bases, J shed 5 bases, and the junction held 7 bases outside the gene matches. The CDR3 sequence is 13 residues long. Written as DNA, the CDR3 is TGTGCCAGCGACCAGGGGGCGCGATATGGCTACACCTTC. Encoded protein: CASDQGARYGYTF.

The V call is TRBV2, the J call TRBJ2-7; 7 positions agree with TRBD1. The CDR3 sequence is 14 residues long. The J segment lost 4 bases and the V segment lost 3 bases, leaving 6 bases of the junction unmatched. Germline V CDR1 and CDR2: SNHLY, FYNNEI. This CDR3 is CASSDQGEKYEQYF. DNA for the CDR3: TGTGCCAGCAGTGATCAGGGGGAGAAGTACGAGCAGTACTTC.

This clone came up once. The V and J genes are TRBV6-6 and TRBJ2-5; TRBD1 agrees at 7 bases. In germline, CDR1 is MNHNY, CDR2 SVGAGI (reference sequence). V lost 6 bases and J lost 3; bases outside the gene matches: 10. The CDR3 is 15 residues long. The CDR3 nucleotides are TGTGCCAGCAGGCGAGGGACAGCTCCAAAAGAGACCCAGTACTTC. This sequence encodes CASRRGTAPKETQYF.

This chain links TRBV10-3 with TRBJ1-1; no definite D call. V dropped 2 bases and J dropped 5 bases, with 15 bases sitting between them. The germline V gene has CDR1 ENHRY and CDR2 SYGVKD. This CDR3 spans 15 amino acids. CDR3 DNA: TGTGCCATCAGTGAGAAAACAGCCCGAACAACTGAAGCTTTCTTT. Amino acids: CAISEKTARTTEAFF.

In its sample, this clone was seen a few times. Within the sample, other DNA sequences also encode this same CDR3. V gene TRBV7-9 combines with J gene TRBJ1-1; a possible D gene is TRBD1 (6 bases). V lost 4 bases and J lost 1, with 7 bases in between. The CDR3 extends over 13 amino acids. Germline V gene lookup returns CDR1 SEHNR and CDR2 FQNEAQ (reference sequence). The CDR3 region has the DNA TGTGCCAGCAGCTCACAGGGGAACACTGAAGCTTTCTTT. This sequence encodes CASSSQGNTEAFF.

The chain carries TRBV28 and TRBJ1-2; D not certain. V shed 7 bases and J shed 6 bases, with 18 bases lying between them. This CDR3 is 14 amino acids long. Germline-derived CDR1 and CDR2 are MDHEN and SYDVKM. CDR3: CASTASGYSHGYTF. The CDR3 DNA is TGTGCCAGCACCGCCAGCGGATATTCCCATGGCTACACCTTC.

The gene calls are TRBV5-4 and TRBJ2-6, with D perhaps TRBD2 (6 bases). V gave up 7 bases and J gave up 0 bases, with 14 bases separating them. CDR3 length: 16 amino acids. The germline V gene has CDR1 SGHNT and CDR2 YYREEE (reference sequence). Here the CDR3 DNA reads TGTGCCAGCCCAGGACGGGAGAGCTCTGGGGCCAACGTCCTGACTTTC. Its translation is CASPGRESSGANVLTF.

The J gene is TRBJ2-1, the V gene TRBV7-9, with D maybe TRBD2 (6 bases). CDR3 length: 17 amino acids. Trimming took 4 bases from V and 8 from J, leaving 24 bases between them. Germline V CDR1 and CDR2: SEHNR, FQNEAQ (reference sequence). CDR3 sequence: CASSSPSSTQRDYEQFF. DNA of the CDR3: TGTGCCAGCAGCTCCCCGTCGTCTACCCAGAGGGACTATGAGCAGTTCTTC.

The chain recombines TRBV27 with TRBJ1-5; D not resolved. Germline V lookup: CDR1 MNHEY, CDR2 SMNVEV (reference sequence). The ends were cut back, 5 bases at V and 0 bases at J, with 8 bases in the middle. This CDR3 is built from 14 residues. CDR3 sequence: CASSLTYSNQPQHF. CDR3 DNA: TGTGCCAGCAGTCTTACTTATAGCAATCAGCCCCAGCATTTT.

V and J are TRBV18 and TRBJ2-7, with a possible D match to TRBD2 (6 bases). Trimming took off 7 bases at V and 4 bases at J, with 17 bases between the two ends. The CDR3 runs to 14 residues. Germline V gene sequence: CDR1 KGHSH, CDR2 LQKENI. CDR3 sequence reads: CASYAGGAPYEQYF. DNA of the CDR3: TGTGCCAGCTACGCGGGCGGGGCGCCATACGAGCAGTACTTC.

The chain carries TRBV28 and TRBJ1-2; TRBD1 matches at 10 bases. The germline V gene has CDR1 MDHEN and CDR2 SYDVKM. The length of the CDR3 is 14 residues. Losses at the gene ends were 5 bases for V and 5 bases for J; bases not matched to a gene: 5. For the CDR3, the DNA is TGTGCCAGCAGTCCGACAGGGGGCCGGTATGGCTACACCTTC. Amino acid sequence: CASSPTGGRYGYTF.

V and J are TRBV6-1 and TRBJ2-7; D ambiguous. Per the germline V gene, CDR1 is MNHNS and CDR2 is SASEGT. This CDR3 spans 13 amino acids. The ends were cut back, 4 bases at V and 1 base at J, with 8 bases in the middle. The CDR3 sequence is CASSARESYEQYF. The CDR3 nucleotides read TGTGCCAGCAGTGCTCGCGAATCCTACGAGCAGTACTTC.

The chain links TRBV19 to TRBJ1-2; D not certain. V was trimmed by 3 bases and J by 7 bases, leaving 15 bases between them. CDR3 size: 14 residues. Per germline, CDR1 LNHDA and CDR2 SQIVND (reference sequence). Here the CDR3 reads CASSIGGKVVGYTF. The CDR3 DNA is TGTGCCAGTAGTATCGGAGGGAAGGTTGTTGGCTACACCTTC.

The CDR3 here is CASSDGTSGREQFF. CDR3 nucleotide sequence: TGTGCCAGCAGTGACGGGACTAGCGGGAGAGAGCAGTTCTTC. This chain joins TRBV28 and TRBJ2-1; 14 bases map to TRBD2. This CDR3 region has 14 residues. Germline CDR1 and CDR2: MDHEN and SYDVKM. Trimming removed 5 bases from V and 10 bases from J; junction bases left unmatched: 4.

This clone was detected only a few times. The chain recombines TRBV29-1 with TRBJ2-3, with D possibly being TRBD2 (6 bases). The CDR3 has 18 residues. Germline V gene data show CDR1 as SQVTM and CDR2 as ANQGSEA. The V and J ends lost 2 bases and 4 bases respectively, with 25 bases between them. DNA of the CDR3: TGCAGCGTTGAAACCGAAGACCGGGACTCCCGGCCGGCAGATACGCAGTATTTT. This sequence encodes CSVETEDRDSRPADTQYF.

The chain recombines TRBV6-1 with TRBJ1-6; TRBD1 is a possible D gene (5 bases). This CDR3 comprises 16 residues. The V end lost 3 bases, the J end lost 10 bases, and 19 bases lay between the germline ends. Germline CDR1 and CDR2: MNHNS and SASEGT. In DNA form, the CDR3 reads TGTGCCAGCAGTGATGCCTCTGGCAGGGTGGGGTCACCCCTCCACTTT. Encoded protein: CASSDASGRVGSPLHF.

The chain is built from TRBV10-3 and TRBJ2-1; 10 bases fit TRBD2. Germline V gene lookup returns CDR1 ENHRY and CDR2 SYGVKD. With 4 bases clipped from V and 1 base from J, the junction kept 4 bases outside the gene matches. The CDR3 contains 16 residues. In DNA, the CDR3 is TGTGCCATCAGTGCGAGCGGGGGGGATTCCTACAATGAGCAGTTCTTC. It specifies CAISASGGDSYNEQFF.

The chain has TRBV11-2 and TRBJ2-2; 7 bases are shared with TRBD1. The J segment lost 2 bases and the V segment lost 5 bases, leaving 11 bases of the junction unmatched. Germline CDR1 is SGHAT and CDR2 is FQNNGV. This CDR3 is built from 17 residues. The CDR3 sequence is CASSTNRGPTNTGELFF. CDR3 coding DNA: TGTGCCAGCAGCACAAACAGGGGACCTACTAACACCGGGGAGCTGTTTTTT.

The chain carries TRBV4-2 and TRBJ2-7, with TRBD2 matching 10 bases. V dropped 2 bases and J dropped 2; count of bases not matched to a gene: 15. Germline values: CDR1 LGHNA, CDR2 YNFKEQ. This CDR3 is 19 amino acids long. The CDR3 DNA follows: TGTGCCAGCAGCCAACTCGGATCGGTAGCGGGAGGTGCCCCCTACGAGCAGTACTTC. Its protein product is CASSQLGSVAGGAPYEQYF.

This clone was seen just once. The CDR3 sequence: CASSESLGSTDTQYF. DNA of the CDR3: TGTGCCAGCAGTGAGTCGTTGGGCAGCACAGATACGCAGTATTTT. The V call is TRBV2, the J call TRBJ2-3; D is uncertain. V lost 3 bases to trimming and J lost 0 bases, with 10 bases between them. This CDR3 has 15 amino acids. Looked up from germline, CDR1 is SNHLY and CDR2 is FYNNEI. Based on the CDR3 plus reference TRBV2 and TRBJ2-3, the full variable domain is EPEVTQTPSHQVTQMGQEVILRCVPISNHLYFYWYRQILGQKVEFLVSFYNNEISEKSEIFDDQFSVERPDGSNFTLKIRSTKLEDSAMYFCASSESLGSTDTQYFGPGTRLTVL.

This clone was detected only a few times. The chain is built from TRBV6-1 and TRBJ2-2; D is possibly TRBD2 (5 bases). Germline CDR1 MNHNS, CDR2 SASEGT. The CDR3 consists of 15 residues. V was trimmed by 7 bases and J by 4 bases, leaving 16 bases between them. CDR3 amino acids: CASTVLAGGTGELFF. Written as DNA, the CDR3 is TGTGCCAGCACCGTCCTAGCCGGTGGCACCGGGGAGCTGTTTTTT.

The V gene is TRBV11-2, the J gene TRBJ2-5; 7 bases map to TRBD1. Germline lookup yields CDR1 SGHAT and CDR2 FQNNGV. This CDR3 spans 16 amino acids. V dropped 5 bases and J dropped 1; count of bases not matched to a gene: 10. This chain's CDR3 is CASSPKTGLGQETQYF. As DNA, the CDR3 is TGTGCCAGCAGCCCAAAGACAGGGCTCGGCCAAGAGACCCAGTACTTC.

The V call is TRBV18, the J call TRBJ2-7; TRBD1 matches 9 bases. Trimming cost V 3 bases and J 4 bases; bases outside gene matches: 4. Germline values: CDR1 KGHSH, CDR2 LQKENI. CDR3 length equals 14 residues. The DNA for the CDR3 is TGTGCCAGCTCACCCTTGGGACAGGGTTACGAGCAGTACTTC. Protein product: CASSPLGQGYEQYF.